This entry lists 16 T cell receptor beta chains sequenced from one sample in a study of blood T cell repertoires in COVID-19. Sequencing used immunoSEQ multiplex PCR; TCRdb keeps in-frame clones, though not all of them. The table records approximately 59,000 clones, 70% to 90% of them present only once. The sequencing input was peripheral blood. These receptors originate from a human donor in a cohort sampled during active COVID-19.

The J gene is TRBJ2-5, the V gene TRBV27, with 9 positions matching TRBD1. This CDR3 is built from 18 residues. The germline V gene has CDR1 MNHEY and CDR2 SMNVEV (reference sequence). V lost 7 bases to trimming and J lost 4 bases; unmatched junction nucleotides: 19. The CDR3 DNA sequence: TGTGCCAGCACCCGTGACAGGGGGTGTTTGGTTATGAGAGAGACCCAGTACTTC. This sequence encodes CASTRDRGCLVMRETQYF.

The chain is built from TRBV4-1 and TRBJ2-7, with a weak D call TRBD1 (6 bases). With 6 bases removed from V and 2 bases from J, the gap between germline ends came to 17 bases. Germline assignment: CDR1 MGHRA and CDR2 YSYEKL. The CDR3 has 15 residues. For the CDR3, the DNA is TGCGCCAGCAGACACCTTTACCGGGACACCTACGAGCAGTACTTC. Translated: CASRHLYRDTYEQYF.

The gene calls are TRBV27 and TRBJ2-6; 7 bases line up with TRBD1. This CDR3 region has 16 residues. V shed 6 bases, J shed 1 base, and the junction held 6 bases outside the gene matches. The germline gives CDR1 MNHEY, CDR2 SMNVEV (reference sequence). The CDR3, as DNA: TGTGCCAGCAGCCCGGGACAGAGGTCTGGGGCCAACGTCCTGACTTTC. Residues: CASSPGQRSGANVLTF.

The chain links TRBV7-9 to TRBJ1-2; perhaps TRBD1 as D (5 bases). V lost 5 bases to trimming and J lost 0 bases, with 10 bases between them. This CDR3 has 14 residues. The germline V gene has CDR1 SEHNR and CDR2 FQNEAQ (reference sequence). The CDR3 nucleotides read TGTGCCAGCAGCCCGGAGACAGCTAACTATGGCTACACCTTC. Translation: CASSPETANYGYTF.

This clone has a handful of counts. The chain recombines TRBV7-9 with TRBJ1-5, with D possibly matching TRBD1 (6 bases). V lost 5 bases and J 3 bases, leaving 14 bases between the germline ends. The CDR3 extends over 15 amino acids. The V gene's germline CDR1 is SEHNR and CDR2 FQNEAQ (reference sequence). The CDR3 nucleotides are TGTGCCAGCAGCCCCCGGTTGGGGGCCAATCAGCCCCAGCATTTT. Translating it yields CASSPRLGANQPQHF.

The chain uses TRBV19 and TRBJ2-2, with 10 bases lining up with TRBD1. Germline CDR1 and CDR2: LNHDA and SQIVND (reference sequence). The CDR3 totals 16 residues. V trimming: 6 bases; J trimming: 2 bases; junction bases outside the gene matches: 6. This chain's CDR3 is CASRAGQGINTGELFF. In DNA, the CDR3 is TGTGCCAGTAGGGCGGGACAGGGGATTAACACCGGGGAGCTGTTTTTT.

The chain has TRBV5-1 and TRBJ2-1, with 8 bases matching TRBD1. CDR3 length: 15 amino acids. Per the germline V gene, CDR1 is SGHRS and CDR2 is YFSETQ. V was clipped by 4 bases and J by 5 bases; unmatched bases: 8. CDR3 nucleotides: TGCGCCAGCAGCGGGGCAGGGGGCCTGAACAATGAGCAGTTCTTC. The encoded protein is CASSGAGGLNNEQFF.

The J gene is TRBJ2-5, the V gene TRBV6-2 or TRBV6-3, with 13 bases matching TRBD2. This CDR3 comprises 17 residues. V lost 4 bases and J lost 2; bases outside the gene matches: 7. The V gene's germline CDR1 is MNHEY and CDR2 SVGEGT. The CDR3 sequence is CASSSQTSGGFQETQYF. CDR3 nucleotides: TGTGCCAGCAGTTCCCAGACTAGCGGGGGGTTTCAAGAGACCCAGTACTTC.

V usage is TRBV12-3 or TRBV12-4 and J usage is TRBJ2-3; D gene uncertain. Trimming removed 0 bases from V and 3 bases from J, with 4 bases in between. CDR3 length: 13 amino acids. The CDR3 region has the DNA TGTGCCAGCAGTTTAGCGGCAACAGATACGCAGTATTTT. Translating gives CASSLAATDTQYF.

The V gene is TRBV7-9, the J gene TRBJ2-7; D not resolved. CDR1 SEHNR and CDR2 FQNEAQ come from the germline V gene (reference sequence). This CDR3 is 14 amino acids long. V was cut by 2 bases and J by 3 bases, with 11 bases left in between. This CDR3 reads CASSLKYASYEQYF. CDR3 nucleotide sequence: TGTGCCAGCAGCTTAAAATATGCCAGCTACGAGCAGTACTTC.

This clone was found once. V usage is TRBV19 and J usage is TRBJ2-7, with 8 positions matching TRBD1. V shed 4 bases and J 2 bases; nucleotides not matched to a gene: 1. Germline V gene lookup returns CDR1 LNHDA and CDR2 SQIVND (reference sequence). The CDR3 spans 13 residues. Written as DNA, the CDR3 is TGTGCCAGTAGTAGACAGGGGACCTACGAGCAGTACTTC. Translated: CASSRQGTYEQYF. Together with reference TRBV19 and TRBJ2-7, the CDR3 gives the full variable domain: DGGITQSPKYLFRKEGQNVTLSCEQNLNHDAMYWYRQDPGQGLRLIYYSQIVNDFQKGDIAEGYSVSREKKESFPLTVTSAQKNPTAFYLCASSRQGTYEQYFGPGTRLTVT.

The CDR3 DNA reads TGCAGCACAGGACAGGGGGCCTGGACAGATACGCAGTATTTT. As protein: CSTGQGAWTDTQYF. The V gene is TRBV29-1, the J gene TRBJ2-3; 11 nucleotides match TRBD1. The CDR3 runs 14 residues. V shed 8 bases and J 3 bases; nucleotides not matched to a gene: 7. CDR1 and CDR2 (germline): SQVTM, ANQGSEA.

The V gene is TRBV23-1, the J gene TRBJ1-5, with D possibly being TRBD1 (5 bases). TRBV23-1 is classed as an ORF, of uncertain function. This CDR3 has 19 amino acids. The V end was cut by 3 bases, the J end by 2 bases, with 23 bases between. CDR3 residues: CASSHHGGMGCRGNQPQHF. The CDR3 nucleotides read TGCGCCAGCAGTCATCACGGGGGGATGGGGTGTCGTGGCAATCAGCCCCAGCATTTT.

This rearrangement joins TRBV27 to TRBJ1-1; 9 nucleotides align to TRBD1. Trimming took 7 bases from V and 5 from J; bases not matched to a gene: 5. The V gene's germline CDR1 is MNHEY and CDR2 SMNVEV (reference sequence). The CDR3 totals 13 residues. The CDR3 nucleotides are TGTGCCAGCAAACGGACAGGGGTGACTGAAGCTTTCTTT. Its protein is CASKRTGVTEAFF.

This chain links TRBV3-1 (or the pseudogene TRBV3-2) with TRBJ1-2, with a tentative D call TRBD1 (5 bases). Germline assignment: CDR1 LGHDT and CDR2 YNNKEL (reference sequence). The CDR3 has 14 amino acids. Trimming removed 6 bases at V and 4 bases at J, with 15 bases between. The CDR3 nucleotides read TGTGCCAGCAGTTTGAATAGGGGCCCCTATGGCTACACCTTC. This gives the protein CASSLNRGPYGYTF.

V usage is TRBV12-3 or TRBV12-4 and J usage is TRBJ2-3; 11 nucleotides align to TRBD2. Losses at the gene ends were 8 bases for V and 6 bases for J; bases not matched to a gene: 4. The CDR3 is 13 amino acids. This chain's CDR3 is CASLSGGADTQYF. The CDR3 bases are TGTGCCAGCCTTAGCGGGGGGGCTGATACGCAGTATTTT.